A single T cell receptor (beta chain) is shown here with its context. This sample stems from a study of cytomegalovirus exposure and HLA in healthy donors. This CDR3 contains 16 residues. V shed 6 bases and J 4 bases; nucleotides not matched to a gene: 13. The germline V gene encodes CDR1 KGHSH and CDR2 LQKENI. The study ran its PCR with 60 Vbeta and 13 Jbeta primers. The data were produced by immunoSEQ multiplex PCR, yet TCRdb's version contains in-frame clones alone and is incomplete. This sample has over 200,000 clones, with 82% found just once. This chain links TRBV18 with TRBJ1-1; 8 bases agree with TRBD1. This TCR derives from a woman in her 40s in good health and CMV-seropositive. The source material was PBMCs. In nucleotides, the CDR3 is TGTGCCAGCTCCGCCGCACAGGGGGTAGCGGGCACTGAAGCTTTCTTT. This gives the protein CASSAAQGVAGTEAFF. Drawing the rest from reference TRBV18 and TRBJ1-1, the complete variable domain is NAGVMQNPRHLVRRRGQEARLRCSPMKGHSHVYWYRQLPEEGLKFMVYLQKENIIDESGMPKERFSAEFPKEGPSILRIQQVVRGDSAAYFCASSAAQGVAGTEAFFGQGTRLTVV.